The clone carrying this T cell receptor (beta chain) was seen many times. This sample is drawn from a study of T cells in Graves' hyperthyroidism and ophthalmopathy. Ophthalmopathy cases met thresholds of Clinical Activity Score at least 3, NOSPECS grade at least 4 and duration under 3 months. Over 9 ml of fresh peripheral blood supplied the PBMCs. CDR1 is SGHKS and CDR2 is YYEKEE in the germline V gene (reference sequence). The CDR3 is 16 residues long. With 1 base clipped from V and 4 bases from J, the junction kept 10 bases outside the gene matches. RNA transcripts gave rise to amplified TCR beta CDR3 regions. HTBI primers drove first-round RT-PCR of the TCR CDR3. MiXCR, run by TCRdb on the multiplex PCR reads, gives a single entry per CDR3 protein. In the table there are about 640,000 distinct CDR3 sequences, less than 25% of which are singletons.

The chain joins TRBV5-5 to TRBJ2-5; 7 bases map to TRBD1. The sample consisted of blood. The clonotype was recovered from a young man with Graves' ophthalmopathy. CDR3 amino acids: CASSLRLDTGVETQYF. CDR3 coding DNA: TGTGCCAGCAGCTTGCGATTAGATACAGGGGTAGAGACCCAGTACTTC.